This TCR beta chain was documented in a study of blood T cell repertoires in COVID-19. Looking at the study overall: The United States, Italy and Spain were the sources of the acute and convalescent COVID-19 samples. The cDNA or gDNA used as material had been derived from T cells, B-cell-depleted T cells, or PBMCs.

TCRdb's copy holds only in-frame clones and misses some; the assay was immunoSEQ multiplex PCR. The table includes about 150,000 clones, 83% detected once. The V gene's germline CDR1 is SGHTA and CDR2 FQGNSA. V gave up 3 bases and J gave up 4 bases, with 13 bases separating them. CDR3 size: 15 residues. Sequencing was done on a sample of peripheral blood. The clonotype originates from a woman aged 55-70 years with COVID-19, enrolled during active disease. This chain links TRBV7-2 with TRBJ1-3; D perhaps matches TRBD1 (5 bases). This CDR3 reads CASSFGQGVGNTIYF. The CDR3 DNA reads TGTGCCAGCAGCTTCGGGCAGGGTGTCGGAAACACCATATATTTT.